What follows describes a single T cell receptor (beta chain). This clone appeared once. Its antigen is unknown. No base quality values were provided; no much bigger clone lies one nucleotide off. Separate from the approximately 670-subject first cohort, the validation cohort of 90 to 150 subjects was the group to which the donors belonged. For this chain, trimming is 4 bases at the V end and 2 bases at the J end, and the number of junction bases without a gene match is 4. CDR1 and CDR2, looked up from the germline V gene (reference sequence), are GTSNPN and SVGIG. The CDR3, cysteine through phenylalanine, is 14 amino acids long. The DNA shown is the 42-base CDR3, in frame from base 1. These data originate in a study of cytomegalovirus exposure and HLA in healthy donors (dated by TCRdb to about 2017). Turning to the overall study: A later analysis indicated that the roughly 120 validation repertoires were generated on the platform also employed for the 700 or so repertoires of the first cohort. The aim of the study was to test whether cataloging public T cell receptors could identify signatures of past pathogen exposure. Besides the first cohort of 666 subjects, a separate validation cohort made up of 95 to 150 different subjects was used. To predict cytomegalovirus infection status, the study brought together high-throughput TCR immunosequencing, statistical association of individual TCRs with disease status, and machine learning. Results and caveats for the whole study, not just this receptor: A later analysis found that TCRs clustered in the first cohort also tended to co-occur in the roughly 120 validation repertoires, with 94% of cluster scores above 0. In the study, 150 to 200 TCR beta chains were listed as associated with cytomegalovirus. A later analysis lacked HLA typing for the validation cohort, so it scored co-occurrence in that cohort across all 130 or so repertoires. While some public TCRs were present in many individuals, most TCR sequences turned up only very rarely across donors. A few of the identified cytomegalovirus-associated TCR beta chains were confirmed in vitro to be specific for cytomegalovirus antigens. According to the authors, the approach could potentially be generalized to other disease states and immunological phenotypes. The classifier was reported to diagnose cytomegalovirus status with high specificity and sensitivity in both the original cohort and the validation cohort.

Library generation was performed with the immunoSEQ multiplex PCR assay. From the authors' description of their analysis: To diagnose cytomegalovirus status from the catalog of TCR beta chain sequences, a statistical classification framework was built. TCRdb re-hosts the immuneACCESS table, in-frame sequences only. Its copies lack some clones; in the studies checked, an unresolved V gene accounts for under half of them, and the cause for the rest is not known. V and J calls and clone size come straight from that table; D and trimming were deduced from the DNA. A total of about 130,000 clones appear in this sample, roughly nine tenths of them only once. The top ten constitute 1% to 1.4% of the sample.

This clonotype was sampled from a woman aged 18-29 years in good health and CMV-seronegative. The rearranged chain carries TRBV30 and TRBJ2-2; 7 bases in the junction line up with TRBD2. The sequenced sample consisted of PBMCs. The nucleotide sequence is TGTGCCTGGACCGGGACTACCAACACCGGGGAGCTGTTTTTT. This encodes CAWTGTTNTGELFF.